This T cell receptor (beta chain) was recorded in a study of pediatric ulcerative colitis. Study summary: Ulcerative colitis patients had pancolitis or left-sided colitis, with confirming histology.

A remark on this clone: Its specificity is not known.

One to two pinch biopsies were taken from the rectum during colonoscopy. No immunosuppressive drugs were given to ulcerative colitis patients before diagnostic colonoscopy. Study-wide results and limits: A couple of rectal clonotypes were found only in ulcerative colitis patients, all of them. This repertoire reflects total lymphocytes rather than subpopulations like regulatory T cells.

V lost 1 base and J lost 1, with 8 bases in between. CDR3 size: 14 residues. Germline lookup yields CDR1 MGHDK and CDR2 SYGVNS. Repertoires were generated with immunoSEQ multiplex PCR, while TCRdb's copy carries only in-frame clones and drops some. The sample consists of tens of thousands of clones, about 67% of them appearing once. This clonotype was obtained from a boy younger than 18 with severe ulcerative colitis. The genes are TRBV25-1 and TRBJ2-7; perhaps TRBD2 as D (5 bases). Sequencing was done on a sample of gut tissue. CDR3 nucleotide sequence: TGTGCCAGCAGTGAATCTGCGGGTTCCTACGAGCAGTACTTC. It specifies CASSESAGSYEQYF.